Listed here are 30 T cell receptor beta chains from one sample, sequenced in a study of CD8 T cells in ankylosing spondylitis. One entry per CDR3 protein results from TCRdb running MiXCR on the 5' RACE reads. The table records roughly 250,000 distinct CDR3 sequences, over 9.5% of them present only once. The specimen was blood, either unsorted or a sorted T cell fraction (not recorded which). Receptors originate from a male donor with ankylosing spondylitis or in good health (not recorded which).

This clonotype was counted ten times or more. The chain recombines TRBV3-1 with TRBJ2-5; the match to TRBD1 covers 8 bases. The germline gives CDR1 LGHDT, CDR2 YNNKEL (reference sequence). V dropped 5 bases and J dropped 2; count of bases not matched to a gene: 4. CDR3 length equals 14 residues. CDR3 amino acids: CASSYRGEQETQYF. CDR3 DNA: TGTGCCAGCAGCTACAGGGGGGAACAAGAGACCCAGTACTTC.

This clonotype appeared many times. The chain joins TRBV6-2 or TRBV6-3 to TRBJ2-6; no definite D call. The germline V gene encodes CDR1 MNHEY and CDR2 SVGEGT. Between the trimmed V and J ends, which lost 6 bases and 0 bases, there was a span of 3 bases. This CDR3 contains 13 residues. The CDR3 DNA reads as TGTGCCAGCAGAACCTCTGGGGCCAACGTCCTGACTTTC. It translates to CASRTSGANVLTF.

This clonotype was counted ten times or more. This chain joins TRBV20-1 and TRBJ2-5; D is uncertain. This CDR3 comprises 13 residues. V lost 0 bases and J 5 bases, leaving 10 bases between the germline ends. Germline loops: CDR1 DFQATT, CDR2 SNEGSKA (reference sequence). The CDR3 coding sequence is TGCAGTGCTAGAGATCCCCGAGCGGAGACCCAGTACTTC. Amino acid sequence: CSARDPRAETQYF.

The table lists this clonotype with many counts. V usage is TRBV30 and J usage is TRBJ1-6; a possible D gene is TRBD1 (5 bases). This CDR3 contains 14 residues. The ends were cut back, 1 base at V and 10 bases at J, with 14 bases in the middle. Germline CDR1 and CDR2: GTSNPN and SVGIG (reference sequence). The CDR3 protein is CAWSGAGWNSPLHF. In nucleotides, the CDR3 is TGTGCCTGGAGTGGGGCAGGGTGGAACTCACCCCTCCACTTT. The full variable domain, with the rest looked up from reference TRBV30 and TRBJ1-6, is SQTIHQWPATLVQPVGSPLSLECTVEGTSNPNLYWYRQAAGRGLQLLFYSVGIGQISSEVPQNLSASRPQDRQFILSSKKLLLSDSGFYLCAWSGAGWNSPLHFGNGTRLTVT.

This clonotype has only one observation. A read error may explain this, as a much larger clone is one base away. The chain employs TRBV7-3 and TRBJ1-5; D perhaps matches TRBD1 (5 bases). CDR1 and CDR2 from the germline V gene are SGHTA and FQGTGA. The CDR3 is 13 amino acids. The CDR3 sequence is CAWSSQGDQSQHF. The DNA for the CDR3 is TGTGCCTGGAGTTCCCAGGGAGATCAGTCCCAGCATTTT.

This clonotype was counted ten times or more. The chain recombines TRBV3-1 with TRBJ1-4, with a possible D match to TRBD1 (5 bases). CDR1 is LGHDT and CDR2 is YNNKEL in the germline V gene (reference sequence). This CDR3 region has 13 residues. V was cut by 6 bases and J by 8 bases, with 13 bases left in between. Here the CDR3 DNA reads TGTGCCAGCAGGAGGAGGGGCGAGGAAAAACTGTTTTTT. It specifies CASRRRGEEKLFF.

In this sample, this clonotype turned up many times. The V and J genes are TRBV4-1 and TRBJ2-7; the D gene could be TRBD1 or TRBD2 (5 bases each). CDR1 is MGHRA, CDR2 YSYEKL, per germline. V gave up 7 bases and J gave up 1 base, with 14 bases separating them. There are 14 residues in the CDR3. The CDR3 nucleotides are TGCGCCAGCACCGAAGGGACGGCTTCCTACGAGCAGTACTTC. It is translated as CASTEGTASYEQYF.

This clonotype was recorded a few times. The rearrangement uses TRBV5-6 and TRBJ2-3; unclear D gene. Germline V lookup: CDR1 SGHDT, CDR2 YYEEEE. The CDR3 consists of 12 residues. Trimming cost V 4 bases and J 7 bases, with 10 bases left between them. The CDR3 loop is CASSITSNTQYF. The CDR3 DNA follows: TGTGCCAGCAGCATTACCTCAAATACGCAGTATTTT.

This clonotype was counted ten times or more. V gene TRBV10-3 combines with J gene TRBJ1-1; D unclear. Germline V lookup: CDR1 ENHRY, CDR2 SYGVKD. There are 12 residues in the CDR3. V was cut by 2 bases and J by 3 bases, with 4 bases left in between. CDR3 DNA: TGTGCCATCAGTGAGGGGGACACTGAAGCTTTCTTT. Translating it yields CAISEGDTEAFF.

The V call is TRBV7-8, the J call TRBJ1-2, with a possible D match to TRBD1 (6 bases). The CDR3 totals 17 residues. Trimming took 1 base from V and 6 from J, leaving 21 bases between them. Germline CDR1 SGHVS, CDR2 FQNEAQ. In DNA, the CDR3 is TGTGCCAGCAGCTTAGGAACCGCAGGGGCTCGGGTGGATGGCTACACCTTC. Residues: CASSLGTAGARVDGYTF.

This clonotype was seen many times. V gene TRBV5-1 combines with J gene TRBJ2-7, with 7 positions matching TRBD1. Germline assignment: CDR1 SGHRS and CDR2 YFSETQ. CDR3 length: 14 residues. J was trimmed by 2 bases and V by 4 bases; bases with no gene match: 6. This chain's CDR3 is CASSEGTVTYEQYF. DNA for the CDR3: TGCGCCAGCAGCGAAGGGACAGTCACCTACGAGCAGTACTTC.

The sample holds many counts of this clonotype. The rearrangement uses TRBV2 and TRBJ1-5, with TRBD1 matching over 9 bases. Germline values: CDR1 SNHLY, CDR2 FYNNEI. The CDR3 consists of 16 residues. V shed 1 base and J 6 bases; nucleotides not matched to a gene: 7. CDR3 DNA sequence: TGTGCCAGCAGTGAAGTGGGGACAGGGCTGTTTCAGCCCCAGCATTTT. Amino acid sequence: CASSEVGTGLFQPQHF.

This clonotype was seen many times. This chain joins TRBV27 and TRBJ2-5; TRBD2 matches at 13 bases. Germline CDR1 reads MNHEY; CDR2 reads SMNVEV (reference sequence). The CDR3 spans 16 residues. With 6 bases clipped from V and 5 bases from J, the junction kept 9 bases outside the gene matches. In DNA form, the CDR3 reads TGTGCCAGCAGGACCCGACTAGCGGGAGGAAGGGAGACCCAGTACTTC. Translated, it gives CASRTRLAGGRETQYF.

The genes are TRBV7-2 and TRBJ2-5; D possibly matches TRBD1 or TRBD2 (5 bases each). With 5 bases removed from V and 2 bases from J, the gap between germline ends came to 15 bases. CDR1 and CDR2 from the germline V gene are SGHTA and FQGNSA. The CDR3 covers 15 residues. The DNA of the CDR3 is TGTGCCAGCAGCCAGACCCCGGGGCTACAAGAGACCCAGTACTTC. This sequence encodes CASSQTPGLQETQYF.

This clonotype was seen only a few times. This chain joins TRBV20-1 and TRBJ2-3; TRBD2 aligns across 10 bases. The CDR3 extends over 16 amino acids. V shed 3 bases and J 2 bases; nucleotides not matched to a gene: 8. CDR1 and CDR2 (germline): DFQATT, SNEGSKA (reference sequence). Written as DNA, the CDR3 is TGCAGTGCTAGGCCTCCGAGCGGGAGGGACACAGATACGCAGTATTTT. As protein: CSARPPSGRDTDTQYF.

This clonotype was counted many times. The V call is TRBV10-3, the J call TRBJ2-1; tentatively, D is TRBD2 (5 bases). The CDR3 runs to 14 residues. Looked up from germline, CDR1 is ENHRY and CDR2 is SYGVKD. V lost 5 bases and J lost 3, with 11 bases in between. The CDR3 loop reads CAISSGTHYNEQFF. CDR3 nucleotides: TGTGCCATCAGTAGCGGAACTCACTACAATGAGCAGTTCTTC.

This clonotype was seen at least ten times. The J gene is TRBJ2-7, the V gene TRBV5-6, with 10 nucleotides matching TRBD1. The CDR3 has 15 amino acids. The ends lost 4 bases at V and 4 bases at J; junction bases unmatched: 8. Germline-derived CDR1 and CDR2 are SGHDT and YYEEEE. CDR3 sequence (DNA): TGTGCCAGCAGCGCCCGGGACAGGGGCTTTTACGAGCAGTACTTC. Residues: CASSARDRGFYEQYF.

This clonotype was seen only a few times. The chain links TRBV5-1 to TRBJ1-5, with D tentatively TRBD1 (5 bases). The germline V and J ends were trimmed by 2 bases and 3 bases, with 12 bases remaining between them. The V gene's germline CDR1 is SGHRS and CDR2 YFSETQ. CDR3 length: 15 residues. CDR3 sequence: CASSFSGGSNQPQHF. The DNA of the CDR3 is TGCGCCAGCAGCTTCTCGGGGGGATCCAATCAGCCCCAGCATTTT.

The chain has TRBV10-3 and TRBJ2-1; TRBD2 aligns across 9 bases. J was trimmed by 2 bases and V by 6 bases; bases with no gene match: 8. The CDR3 consists of 16 residues. Germline assignment: CDR1 ENHRY and CDR2 SYGVKD. The CDR3 protein is CAIRRGGGPTYNEQFF. The CDR3 DNA is TGTGCCATCAGGCGGGGGGGAGGACCGACCTACAATGAGCAGTTCTTC.

This chain connects TRBV18 to TRBJ2-7; no firm D call. Deletions cut 3 bases from V and 2 bases from J, with 8 bases between. CDR3 length: 13 residues. Germline CDR1 and CDR2: KGHSH and LQKENI. DNA of the CDR3: TGTGCCAGCTCACCCTCTTTGGCCTACGAGCAGTACTTC. Its protein product is CASSPSLAYEQYF.

The V and J genes are TRBV20-1 and TRBJ1-1; 11 nucleotides agree with TRBD1. The trim removed 6 bases at V and 1 base at J, leaving 7 bases unmatched. The length of the CDR3 is 15 residues. The germline CDR1 and CDR2 sequences are DFQATT and SNEGSKA (reference sequence). The CDR3 nucleotides read TGCAGTGCAGGACAGGGGGCCAACTCGAACACTGAAGCTTTCTTT. It encodes CSAGQGANSNTEAFF.

V usage is TRBV30 and J usage is TRBJ1-2; D not certain. The CDR3 contains 11 residues. V dropped 2 bases and J dropped 4 bases, with 5 bases sitting between them. Germline V gene data show CDR1 as GTSNPN and CDR2 as SVGIG (reference sequence). The CDR3 reads CAWSRAYGYTF. The CDR3, as DNA: TGTGCCTGGAGTAGGGCCTATGGCTACACCTTC.

This clonotype was detected many times. This rearrangement joins TRBV2 to TRBJ2-1; tentatively, D is TRBD2 (6 bases). The CDR3 is made up of 13 amino acids. The ends were cut back, 11 bases at V and 7 bases at J, with 18 bases in the middle. Per germline, CDR1 SNHLY and CDR2 FYNNEI. CDR3 region: CAGGVGKPNEQFF. Here the CDR3 DNA reads TGTGCCGGCGGGGTGGGAAAACCGAATGAGCAGTTCTTC.

This clonotype was seen only a few times. The V call is TRBV20-1, the J call TRBJ2-7; D call uncertain. V was trimmed by 0 bases and J by 0 bases, leaving 6 bases between them. The germline CDR1 and CDR2 sequences are DFQATT and SNEGSKA (reference sequence). This CDR3 has 13 amino acids. CDR3 sequence (DNA): TGCAGTGCTAGAGACAGTGTCTCCTACGAGCAGTACTTC. Translating gives CSARDSVSYEQYF.

There are a few counts of this clonotype. This chain connects TRBV4-1 to TRBJ1-1; D is ambiguous. V was shortened by 0 bases and J by 2 bases, with 10 bases between the two germline ends. Germline V gene data show CDR1 as MGHRA and CDR2 as YSYEKL. The CDR3 extends over 15 amino acids. The CDR3 coding sequence is TGCGCCAGCAGCCAAGAAAGGCAGCCAAACACTGAAGCTTTCTTT. This sequence encodes CASSQERQPNTEAFF.

This clonotype has ten or more counts. The V and J genes are TRBV20-1 and TRBJ2-5; TRBD2 is a possible D gene (5 bases). This CDR3 is built from 14 residues. Germline V gene lookup returns CDR1 DFQATT and CDR2 SNEGSKA (reference sequence). The germline V and J ends were trimmed by 1 base and 1 base, with 10 bases remaining between them. The CDR3 DNA is TGCAGTGCTAGAGTTCCGGGATCCCAAGAGACCCAGTACTTC. Translating it yields CSARVPGSQETQYF.

This clonotype was seen at least ten times. The chain combines TRBV5-1 with TRBJ2-3, with TRBD2 identical over 8 bases. The CDR3 has 14 residues. Germline V gene sequence: CDR1 SGHRS, CDR2 YFSETQ. V lost 3 bases, J lost 2 bases, and 2 bases stayed unmatched. The CDR3 bases are TGCGCCAGCAGCTCGGGGGGGTTCACAGATACGCAGTATTTT. The encoded protein is CASSSGGFTDTQYF.

The table lists this clonotype with many counts. The chain combines TRBV15 with TRBJ1-4; D unresolved. V was pared by 1 base and J by 13 bases, with 13 bases between. The CDR3 length is 13 residues. Germline CDR1 reads LNHNV; CDR2 reads YYDKDF (reference sequence). CDR3 protein: CATSRADRGLLFF. The DNA for the CDR3 is TGTGCCACCAGCAGAGCCGACCGAGGGCTACTGTTTTTT.

This clonotype has a count of ten or more. The V and J genes are TRBV5-1 and TRBJ1-3; weak D call: TRBD1 (6 bases). There are 16 residues in the CDR3. The V end lost 5 bases, the J end lost 2 bases, and 17 bases lay between the germline ends. CDR1 SGHRS and CDR2 YFSETQ come from the germline V gene. CDR3: CASRPEANRAGNTIYF. DNA for the CDR3: TGCGCCAGCAGACCTGAGGCGAACAGGGCTGGAAACACCATATATTTT. Full variable domain (rest looked up from reference TRBV5-1 and TRBJ1-3): KAGVTQTPRYLIKTRGQQVTLSCSPISGHRSVSWYQQTPGQGLQFLFEYFSETQRNKGNFPGRFSGRQFSNSRSEMNVSTLELGDSALYLCASRPEANRAGNTIYFGEGSWLTVV.

This clonotype has ten or more counts. The chain joins TRBV6-5 to TRBJ2-2; TRBD1 matches 7 bases. J lost 2 bases, V lost 0 bases, and 6 bases had no gene match. Germline CDR1 and CDR2: MNHEY and SVGAGI. The CDR3 spans 17 residues. The DNA of the CDR3 is TGTGCCAGCAGTTACTCGATGGGACAGATCAACACCGGGGAGCTGTTTTTT. Amino acid sequence: CASSYSMGQINTGELFF.